This is a list of T cell receptor beta chains from one sample in a study of OX40 agonist ivuxolimab in advanced cancers. Here immunoSEQ multiplex PCR was the method, and the copy in TCRdb shows in-frame clones only, minus some. The sample records tens of thousands of clones, around 89% being singletons. The sequences come from CD4+ or CD8+ T cells sorted from blood, collected in a trial of the OX40 agonist ivuxolimab. These receptors originate from an adult with an advanced solid tumor such as melanoma, head and neck, liver or kidney cancer. The CDR3 runs from the conserved cysteine through the conserved F or W. Fields, in order: J gene, D gene, V gene, clone size, CDR3 DNA, CDR3 protein. D genes are given only for firm matches. The size entry is marked missing in some rows and otherwise reads once, few, many or a size class.

>TRBJ2-7|TRBD1|TRBV7-9|.
TGTGCCAGCAGCTTCCGGGACAGGCACTACGAGCAGTACTTC
CASSFRDRHYEQYF
>TRBJ1-1|.|TRBV6-5|.
TGTGCCAGCAGTTACGGCAGGGCATCTGCTGAAGCTTTCTTT
CASSYGRASAEAFF
>TRBJ2-3|.|TRBV7-8|.
TGTGCCAGCAGCTTTGGGGCGGACGGCACAGATACGCAGTATTTT
CASSFGADGTDTQYF
>TRBJ2-1|.|TRBV27|.
TGTGCCACTCGGGGACCCTTGGGCAATGAGCAGTTCTTC
CATRGPLGNEQFF
>TRBJ1-4|.|TRBV15|.
TGTGCCACCAGCGGTGAGACAGTCTCCCATGAAAAACTGTTTTTT
CATSGETVSHEKLFF
>TRBJ1-4|TRBD1|TRBV15|few
TGTGCCACCAGCATTCCGGGACAGGGGAATGAAAAACTGTTTTTT
CATSIPGQGNEKLFF
>TRBJ2-1|TRBD2|TRBV30|.
TGTGCCTGGAGTGTAGCTAGCGGCCTTTTCGGGGAGCAGTTCTTC
CAWSVASGLFGEQFF
>TRBJ1-5|.|TRBV7-9|few
TGTGCCAGCAGCTTTGGGACTGGACCGCTCAATCAGCCCCAGCATTTT
CASSFGTGPLNQPQHF
>TRBJ2-3|TRBD2|TRBV9|.
TGTGCCAGCAGCCCGGGGACTAGCGGGAAACGGGATACGCAGTATTTT
CASSPGTSGKRDTQYF
>TRBJ1-2|.|TRBV28|.
TGTGCCAGCAGTTTAACCTCCAGGTCCTATGGCTACACCTTC
CASSLTSRSYGYTF
>TRBJ2-2|.|TRBV19|.
TGTGCCAGTCTCAGCGAAACCGGGGAGCTGTTTTTT
CASLSETGELFF
>TRBJ2-1|.|TRBV27|once
TGTGCCAGCAGTTTATTAACATCAGGGGGGGCGAATGAGCAGTTCTTC
CASSLLTSGGANEQFF
>TRBJ1-4|TRBD1|TRBV5-1|.
TGCGCCAGCAGCTCAGCAGACCGGGACAGGACCTTCTCAACTAATGAAAAACTGTTTTTT
CASSSADRDRTFSTNEKLFF
>TRBJ2-7|.|TRBV5-1|.
TGCGCCAGCAGCTATGCCTACGAGCAGTACTTC
CASSYAYEQYF
>TRBJ1-1|.|TRBV9|.
TGTGCCAGCAGCGTAGTATTCAGCGGAACTGAAGCTTTCTTT
CASSVVFSGTEAFF
>TRBJ2-1|TRBD2|TRBV28|.
TGTGCCAGCAGTTTATTCGCTAGCGGATTCTACAATGAGCAGTTCTTC
CASSLFASGFYNEQFF
>TRBJ1-4|.|TRBV4-1|.
TGCGCCAGCAGCCAAACAACAGGGTCAGAAAAACTGTTTTTT
CASSQTTGSEKLFF
>TRBJ2-3|.|TRBV4-1|.
TGCGCCAGCAGCCCAACGCTGAGCACAGATACGCAGTATTTT
CASSPTLSTDTQYF
>TRBJ2-7|.|TRBV6-4|.
TGTGCCAGCAGTGCAGGGAAGGGCTACGAGCAGTACTTC
CASSAGKGYEQYF
>TRBJ2-2|.|TRBV7-9|.
TGTGCCAGCAGCTTACCGGGGGAGCTGTTTTTT
CASSLPGELFF
>TRBJ2-5|TRBD2|TRBV5-4|once
TGTGCCAGCAGCTTCGTAGGACTAGCGGGAGAAGAGACCCAGTACTTC
CASSFVGLAGEETQYF
>TRBJ2-7|.|TRBV6-5|.
TGTGCCAGCAGTTGGTCCCGGGACACCTCCTACGAGCAGTACTTC
CASSWSRDTSYEQYF
>TRBJ2-5|TRBD2|TRBV7-9|.
TGTGCCAGCAGAGACGATCGGGGGGAGTCGCAAGAGACCCAGTACTTC
CASRDDRGESQETQYF
>TRBJ1-1|.|TRBV5-1|.
TGCGCCAGCAGCTTGGTTGGGGGCGGGCAGGGAACTGAAGCTTTCTTT
CASSLVGGGQGTEAFF
>TRBJ2-2|.|TRBV5-1|.
TGCGCCAGCAGCTTATACGGGAGTTTAACCTCCACGAACACCGGGGAGCTGTTTTTT
CASSLYGSLTSTNTGELFF
>TRBJ2-3|.|TRBV5-5|.
TGTGCCAGCAGCGTAGGCGGGCGCACAGATACGCAGTATTTT
CASSVGGRTDTQYF
>TRBJ2-5|.|TRBV7-3|.
TGTGCCAGCAGCTTAGGGACCCAGTACTTC
CASSLGTQYF
>TRBJ2-7|.|TRBV28|.
TGTGCCAGCAGTCTCGGGGACCCCTGGGAGCAGTACTTC
CASSLGDPWEQYF
>TRBJ2-1|TRBD1|TRBV2|.
TGTGCCAGCCGACGTAAACAGGGGTCCTACAATGAGCAGTTCTTC
CASRRKQGSYNEQFF
>TRBJ2-7|TRBD1|TRBV27|.
TGTGCCAGCAGTTTCCAGGGGGCGCTTTACGAGCAGTACTTC
CASSFQGALYEQYF